The rows below give T cell receptor beta chains drawn from one sample of a study of Ad26.COV2.S vaccination and SARS-CoV-2 variants. TCRdb keeps only in-frame clones here, not all; method: immunoSEQ multiplex PCR. The data contain a few hundred thousand clones, around nine tenths of them seen just once; the ten biggest clones take up 1.5% to 2%. Here the sequenced sample was peripheral blood, taken in a trial of Ad26.COV2.S vaccine versus placebo. These TCRs come from a person between 18 and 65 years old who received the Ad26.COV2.S COVID-19 vaccine or a placebo. Each CDR3 is given with its conserved first and last residue. The D gene is left open where the match is weak. Clone size is given for some rows only: seen once, a few or many times, or a class if the clone is expanded.

d_gene	v_gene	abundance	j_gene	CDR3aa	CDR3nt
TRBD2	TRBV10-3	-	TRBJ2-3	CAISESSGFTDTQYF	TGTGCCATCAGTGAGTCTAGCGGGTTCACAGATACGCAGTATTTT
-	TRBV6-6	-	TRBJ1-1	CASSKGGGTEAFF	TGTGCCAGCAGTAAGGGGGGTGGCACTGAAGCTTTCTTT
-	TRBV15	once	TRBJ2-5	CATSSSKGTQYF	TGTGCCACCAGCAGTAGTAAGGGGACCCAGTACTTC
-	TRBV11-3	-	TRBJ2-2	CASSLPWAGELFF	TGTGCCAGCAGCTTACCCTGGGCCGGGGAGCTGTTTTTT
-	TRBV5-1	-	TRBJ1-6	CASSLGTGRRNSPLHF	TGCGCCAGCAGCTTGGGTACAGGGCGTCGAAATTCACCCCTCCACTTT
TRBD2	TRBV5-1	few	TRBJ2-2	CASSLSGRAGTGELFF	TGCGCCAGCAGTCTGAGCGGGAGGGCGGGCACCGGGGAGCTGTTTTTT
-	TRBV5-5	-	TRBJ1-1	CASSFDVNTEAFF	TGTGCCAGCAGCTTTGACGTGAACACTGAAGCTTTCTTT
-	TRBV7-8	-	TRBJ1-5	CASSLGRGYQPQHF	TGTGCCAGCAGCCTCGGCAGAGGGTATCAGCCCCAGCATTTT
TRBD1	TRBV14	-	TRBJ2-7	CASSLHHRDRGPYEQYF	TGTGCCAGCAGCCTTCACCACCGGGACAGGGGCCCCTACGAGCAGTACTTC
-	TRBV5-5	-	TRBJ2-3	CASSLDDHTQYF	TGTGCCAGCAGCTTGGACGATCATACGCAGTATTTT
-	TRBV30	-	TRBJ2-2	CAWSVSRAGSTGELFF	TGTGCCTGGAGTGTTAGTAGGGCAGGGTCCACCGGGGAGCTGTTTTTT
-	TRBV28	once	TRBJ1-2	CASSLTGPLDYGYTF	TGTGCCAGCAGTTTAACAGGGCCGCTAGACTATGGCTACACCTTC
TRBD2	TRBV4-2	-	TRBJ2-7	CASSLGSGTYEQYF	TGTGCCAGCAGCCTCGGTAGCGGGACCTACGAGCAGTACTTC
-	TRBV21-1	-	TRBJ2-7	CASLPGQRRRESYEQYF	TGTGCCAGCCTACCGGGACAGAGAAGGCGGGAGTCCTACGAGCAGTACTTC
TRBD2	TRBV24-1	-	TRBJ2-3	CATSDHGTSGSSTDTQYF	TGTGCCACCAGTGACCACGGGACTAGCGGCTCTAGCACAGATACGCAGTATTTT
TRBD1	TRBV7-9	-	TRBJ2-1	CASSLTGDHEQFF	TGTGCCAGCAGCTTGACAGGGGATCATGAGCAGTTCTTC
-	TRBV11-3	-	TRBJ2-5	CASSLGPRAETQYF	TGTGCCAGCAGCTTAGGTCCCCGGGCAGAGACCCAGTACTTC
TRBD2	TRBV5-1	-	TRBJ2-2	CASSLSLAGNTGELFF	TGCGCCAGCAGCTTGTCACTAGCGGGTAACACCGGGGAGCTGTTTTTT
TRBD2	TRBV30	once	TRBJ2-1	CAWSGTSGSRNEQFF	TGTGCCTGGAGTGGGACTAGCGGGAGTAGGAATGAGCAGTTCTTC
TRBD1	TRBV19	-	TRBJ1-1	CASRKDRGLLNTEAFF	TGTGCCAGTAGGAAGGACAGGGGGCTCCTGAACACTGAAGCTTTCTTT
-	TRBV5-1	-	TRBJ2-7	CASSLMGSYEQYF	TGCGCCAGCAGCTTGATGGGCTCCTACGAGCAGTACTTC
TRBD1	TRBV6-5	-	TRBJ2-7	CASSQSNRGWYEQYF	TGTGCCAGCAGTCAATCCAACAGGGGTTGGTACGAGCAGTACTTC
-	TRBV30	-	TRBJ2-7	CAWSVVYEQYF	TGTGCCTGGAGTGTAGTCTACGAGCAGTACTTC
-	TRBV12-1	-	TRBJ1-4	CASSPFHTGTGGFRTNEKLFF	TGTGCCAGCAGCCCCTTTCACACCGGGACAGGGGGCTTTCGAACTAATGAAAAACTGTTTTTT
-	TRBV12-3/TRBV12-4	-	TRBJ2-1	CASSYLDEQFF	TGTGCCAGCAGCTACTTGGATGAGCAGTTCTTC
-	TRBV6-1	-	TRBJ2-7	CASSESHYEQYF	TGTGCCAGCAGTGAAAGTCACTACGAGCAGTACTTC
-	TRBV29-1	-	TRBJ2-1	CSVVAVFSYNEQFF	TGCAGCGTTGTAGCGGTCTTCTCCTACAATGAGCAGTTCTTC
-	TRBV4-1	-	TRBJ2-2	CASSYEAYTGELFF	TGCGCCAGCAGCTACGAAGCGTACACCGGGGAGCTGTTTTTT
TRBD1	TRBV9	-	TRBJ1-1	CASSVGQGNTEAFF	TGTGCCAGCAGCGTGGGACAGGGGAACACTGAAGCTTTCTTT
-	TRBV5-4	-	TRBJ1-1	CASSLEQYTEAFF	TGTGCCAGCAGCTTGGAACAGTACACTGAAGCTTTCTTT
-	TRBV2	-	TRBJ2-4	CASTGTDIQYF	TGTGCCAGCACCGGAACAGACATTCAGTACTTC
TRBD2	TRBV7-2	-	TRBJ2-7	CASSLGLAIPSYEQYF	TGTGCCAGCAGTCTGGGACTAGCGATCCCCTCCTACGAGCAGTACTTC
-	TRBV7-6	-	TRBJ2-1	CASSRGSGGDVGEQFF	TGTGCCAGCAGCCGGGGGTCAGGAGGGGATGTCGGTGAGCAGTTCTTC
TRBD2	TRBV18	once	TRBJ2-1	CASSYGLAGDEQFF	TGTGCCAGCTCTTATGGACTAGCGGGAGATGAGCAGTTCTTC
TRBD2	TRBV13	-	TRBJ2-1	CASSPGTSGVQASYYNEQFF	TGTGCCAGCAGCCCCGGGACTAGCGGGGTTCAGGCCTCCTACTACAATGAGCAGTTCTTC